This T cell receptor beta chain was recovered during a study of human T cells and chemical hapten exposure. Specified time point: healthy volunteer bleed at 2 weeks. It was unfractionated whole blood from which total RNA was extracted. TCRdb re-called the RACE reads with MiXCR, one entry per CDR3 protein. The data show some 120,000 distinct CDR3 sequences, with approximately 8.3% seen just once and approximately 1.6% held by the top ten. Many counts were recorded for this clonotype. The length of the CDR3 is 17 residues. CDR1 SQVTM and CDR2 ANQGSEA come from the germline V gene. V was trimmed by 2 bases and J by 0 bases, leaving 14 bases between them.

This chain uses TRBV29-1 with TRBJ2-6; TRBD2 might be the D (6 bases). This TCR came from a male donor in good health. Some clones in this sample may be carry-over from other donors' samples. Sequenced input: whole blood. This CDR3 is CSVELGTDNSGANVLTF. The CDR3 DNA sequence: TGCAGCGTTGAATTGGGGACTGATAACTCTGGGGCCAACGTCCTGACTTTC.